This record covers a single T cell receptor (beta chain). Data came from immunoSEQ multiplex PCR; TCRdb stores just in-frame clones and leaves some out. This sample has more than 95,000 clones, with approximately 78% found just once. CDR1 and CDR2 (germline): LGHDT, YNNKEL (reference sequence). The CDR3 has 15 amino acids. The trim removed 4 bases at V and 5 bases at J, leaving 6 bases unmatched. The data belong to a study of blood T cell repertoires in COVID-19. The sample consisted of peripheral blood. The chain combines TRBV3-1 (or the pseudogene TRBV3-2) with TRBJ1-4; 8 bases agree with TRBD1. The origin of this receptor is an elderly woman with acute or convalescent COVID-19. The CDR3 sequence: CASSLIRTGNEKLFF. For the CDR3, the DNA is TGTGCCAGCAGCCTCATCCGGACAGGGAATGAAAAACTGTTTTTT.